A single sample is the source of the 28 T cell receptor beta chains below, sequenced in a study of breast tumors, draining lymph nodes, adjacent tissues. Breast cancer patients provided tissue from their axillary draining lymph nodes. TCRdb reprocessed the multiplex PCR reads via MiXCR and lists one record per CDR3 protein. The data contain roughly 80,000 distinct CDR3 sequences, roughly a fifth of them singletons. The specimen was axillary lymph node tissue. The receptor source for this set is a female donor with breast cancer. Some clones in this sample may be carry-over from other donors' samples.

The chain is built from TRBV18 and TRBJ2-2; no clear D. V was trimmed by 3 bases and J by 1 base, leaving 9 bases between them. The CDR3 has 15 amino acids. Germline CDR1 reads KGHSH; CDR2 reads LQKENI. This CDR3 reads CASSPPAQNTGELFF. CDR3 DNA: TGTGCCAGCTCACCGCCGGCGCAGAACACCGGGGAGCTGTTTTTT. Supplemented by reference TRBV18 and TRBJ2-2, the full variable domain reads NAGVMQNPRHLVRRRGQEARLRCSPMKGHSHVYWYRQLPEEGLKFMVYLQKENIIDESGMPKERFSAEFPKEGPSILRIQQVVRGDSAAYFCASSPPAQNTGELFFGEGSRLTVL.

This clonotype was detected many times. The rearrangement uses TRBV12-3 or TRBV12-4 and TRBJ2-3; D call uncertain. The germline V and J ends were trimmed by 6 bases and 0 bases, with 13 bases remaining between them. CDR3 size: 15 residues. The CDR3 nucleotides are TGTGCCAGCAGCCCACGGTTTTCTAGCACAGATACGCAGTATTTT. Protein sequence: CASSPRFSSTDTQYF.

Comments on this clonotype: A read error is possible here, since a much larger clone lies one base away. The gene calls are TRBV6-2 or TRBV6-3 and TRBJ1-2; 9 positions match TRBD1. After removal of 0 bases from V and 4 bases from J, the junction contained 6 bases not matched to a gene. The germline V gene encodes CDR1 MNHEY and CDR2 SVGEGT. This CDR3 spans 16 amino acids. This chain's CDR3 is CASSYSKDRGSYGYTF. The CDR3 DNA reads as TGTGCCAGCAGTTACTCAAAGGACAGGGGATCCTATGGCTACACCTTC.

CDR3 coding DNA: TGTGCCAGCAGTTTAGACAGTGGCCGCTATGGCTACACCTTC. Encoded protein: CASSLDSGRYGYTF. The rearrangement uses TRBV12-3 or TRBV12-4 and TRBJ1-2; D gene uncertain. V lost 1 base and J lost 4, with 10 bases in between. CDR3 length equals 14 residues.

This clonotype was seen repeatedly, ten times or more. The J gene is TRBJ2-2, the V gene TRBV24-1; 7 bases agree with TRBD2. J was trimmed by 3 bases and V by 9 bases; bases with no gene match: 9. The CDR3 is 15 amino acids. From germline, CDR1 is KGHDR and CDR2 SFDVKD. CDR3 nucleotide sequence: TGTGCCACCTCCGCGACGGGAGGCGACACCGGGGAGCTGTTTTTT. Translation gives CATSATGGDTGELFF.

The sample holds many counts of this clonotype. V and J are TRBV7-9 and TRBJ2-3; no definite D call. Germline V lookup: CDR1 SEHNR, CDR2 FQNEAQ (reference sequence). Between the trimmed V and J ends, which lost 2 bases and 1 base, there was a span of 7 bases. This CDR3 is built from 14 residues. The CDR3 protein is CASSLTEGTDTQYF. The CDR3 DNA reads as TGTGCCAGCAGCTTAACCGAGGGCACAGATACGCAGTATTTT.

This clonotype occurred a few times. This chain uses TRBV18 with TRBJ2-7, with 12 positions matching TRBD2. Germline trimming cut 3 bases from V and 5 bases from J; bases unmatched to any gene: 2. The CDR3 is made up of 14 amino acids. Germline V gene lookup returns CDR1 KGHSH and CDR2 LQKENI. The CDR3 sequence: CASSPTSGSNEQYF. In DNA form, the CDR3 reads TGTGCCAGCTCACCGACTAGCGGGAGTAACGAGCAGTACTTC. The complete variable domain, with remaining parts taken from reference TRBV18 and TRBJ2-7, reads NAGVMQNPRHLVRRRGQEARLRCSPMKGHSHVYWYRQLPEEGLKFMVYLQKENIIDESGMPKERFSAEFPKEGPSILRIQQVVRGDSAAYFCASSPTSGSNEQYFGPGTRLTVT.

This clonotype was counted at least ten times. V usage is TRBV11-2 and J usage is TRBJ1-5; D possibly corresponds to TRBD1 (6 bases). Trimming pared 3 bases from V and 6 bases from J, leaving 6 bases between. Germline V CDR1 and CDR2: SGHAT, FQNNGV. This CDR3 is built from 12 residues. The CDR3 DNA reads as TGTGCCAGCAGCTTGACAGGTCAGCCCCAGCATTTT. This translates into CASSLTGQPQHF.

There are many counts of this clonotype. The chain is built from TRBV7-2 and TRBJ2-1; 10 bases are a match to TRBD2. CDR3 length equals 19 residues. From germline, CDR1 is SGHTA and CDR2 FQGNSA. Trimming took 3 bases from V and 9 from J; bases not matched to a gene: 20. For the CDR3, the DNA is TGTGCCAGCAGCTTCTCCCTCGGCCTAGCGGGAGAAAATGGTATTGAGCAGTTCTTC. Translation: CASSFSLGLAGENGIEQFF.

The V and J genes are TRBV5-6 and TRBJ2-6, with D tentatively TRBD1 or TRBD2 (5 bases each). This CDR3 is 18 amino acids long. V gave up 4 bases and J gave up 4 bases, with 21 bases separating them. Germline V lookup: CDR1 SGHDT, CDR2 YYEEEE. This CDR3 reads CASSETGTDLRGANVLTF. The CDR3, as DNA: TGTGCCAGCAGCGAAACCGGGACGGACCTTAGGGGGGCCAACGTCCTGACTTTC.

This clonotype has ten or more counts. The chain joins TRBV4-1 to TRBJ1-4; TRBD1 agrees at 8 bases. This CDR3 comprises 15 residues. V was pared by 3 bases and J by 5 bases, with 5 bases of the junction left unmatched. Germline V lookup: CDR1 MGHRA, CDR2 YSYEKL. The CDR3 bases are TGCGCCAGCAGCCAGCCACAGGGGGAAAATGAAAAACTGTTTTTT. Its translation is CASSQPQGENEKLFF.

V gene TRBV28 combines with J gene TRBJ1-5; TRBD1 matches at 7 bases. Germline V gives CDR1 MDHEN, CDR2 SYDVKM. J lost 6 bases, V lost 8 bases, and 13 bases had no gene match. The CDR3 totals 15 residues. The CDR3 DNA is TGTGCCAGCGTATCACAGGGGTTAGAGGGTCAGCCCCAGCATTTT. Protein product: CASVSQGLEGQPQHF.

This clonotype came up many times. The rearrangement links TRBV20-1 to TRBJ1-2; D is ambiguous. Germline loops: CDR1 DFQATT, CDR2 SNEGSKA (reference sequence). The germline V and J ends were trimmed by 4 bases and 8 bases, with 17 bases remaining between them. The CDR3 is made up of 13 amino acids. CDR3: CSATHPNRGGYTF. In DNA form, the CDR3 reads TGCAGTGCTACTCATCCCAACAGAGGCGGCTACACCTTC.

This chain uses TRBV20-1 with TRBJ1-5; 7 bases map to TRBD1. There are 16 residues in the CDR3. J gave up 9 bases and V 5 bases, and 19 bases lay outside the gene matches. The germline CDR1 and CDR2 sequences are DFQATT and SNEGSKA (reference sequence). CDR3 region: CSASKGASGPSGPQHF. The CDR3 bases are TGCAGTGCTTCTAAGGGGGCATCGGGCCCTTCCGGGCCCCAGCATTTT.

This clonotype was seen a single time. A much larger clonotype is one base distant, so this may be a read error. The gene calls are TRBV5-4 and TRBJ2-3; D remains unclear. The CDR3 is 16 amino acids. Germline V gene data show CDR1 as SGHNT and CDR2 as YYREEE (reference sequence). CDR3 residues: CSSSLIPNRRTDTQYF. CDR3 in DNA: TGTTCCAGCAGTCTGATCCCCAATCGCCGCACAGATACGCAGTATTTT. Drawing the rest from reference TRBV5-4 and TRBJ2-3, the complete variable domain is ETGVTQSPTHLIKTRGQQVTLRCSSQSGHNTVSWYQQALGQGPQFIFQYYREEENGRGNFPPRFSGLQFPNYSSELNVNALELDDSALYLCSSSLIPNRRTDTQYFGPGTRLTVL.

About this clonotype: With a much larger clone just one base away, this may be a read error. The chain uses TRBV7-4 and TRBJ1-4, with 7 positions matching TRBD1. The length of the CDR3 is 15 residues. The germline CDR1 and CDR2 sequences are SGHVT and SQSDAQ. CDR3 in amino acids: CASSSGWGQHDKLFF. CDR3 in DNA: TGTGCCAGCAGCTCAGGTTGGGGACAGCATGACAAACTGTTTTTT.

On this clonotype itself: A read error may account for a junction end that differs from germline. The rearrangement uses TRBV12-3 or TRBV12-4 and TRBJ1-6; tentatively, D is TRBD1 (6 bases). CDR3 length: 15 amino acids. The CDR3 reads CAGSRTGATNSPPHF. CDR3 bases: TGTGCCGGCAGCCGAACGGGGGCCACAAATTCACCCCCCCACTTT.

Points on this clonotype: One base away lies a much larger clone, so this may be a sequencing read error. The V call is TRBV6-8, the J call TRBJ2-7; 9 positions agree with TRBD2. V lost 6 bases and J lost 3; bases outside the gene matches: 18. The CDR3 loop spans 18 amino acids. Looked up from germline, CDR1 is MNHGY and CDR2 is SAAAGT. The CDR3 sequence is CASRGVAGDNGPNYEQYF. The DNA for the CDR3 is TGTGCCAGCAGAGGGGTAGCGGGGGACAATGGACCCAACTACGAGCAGTACTTC.

The chain combines TRBV28 with TRBJ2-3, with 7 bases identical to TRBD2. CDR1 MDHEN and CDR2 SYDVKM come from the germline V gene. CDR3 length: 18 amino acids. Unmatched junction bases numbered 17, after V lost 3 bases and J lost 5 bases. CDR3 sequence: CASSFPQHGLVQGDTQYF. Written as DNA, the CDR3 is TGTGCCAGCAGTTTCCCGCAACACGGACTAGTACAAGGAGATACGCAGTATTTT.

This chain links TRBV27 with TRBJ2-3; 11 bases match TRBD2. The CDR3 extends over 17 amino acids. After removal of 5 bases from V and 1 base from J, the junction contained 8 bases not matched to a gene. Germline CDR1 is MNHEY and CDR2 is SMNVEV (reference sequence). The CDR3 DNA is TGTGCCAGCAGTGACCAGCAGGGACTAGCGGGCACAGATACGCAGTATTTT. Translated: CASSDQQGLAGTDTQYF.

The gene calls are TRBV5-4 and TRBJ2-5; 8 bases map to TRBD1. Germline loops: CDR1 SGHNT, CDR2 YYREEE (reference sequence). V dropped 0 bases and J dropped 5; count of bases not matched to a gene: 15. CDR3 length equals 18 residues. The CDR3 coding sequence is TGTGCCAGCAGCTTGGGGGGGGCAGGGGGCCAGTTGGGGGAGACCCAGTACTTC. Its translation: CASSLGGAGGQLGETQYF. Complete variable domain (other parts from reference TRBV5-4 and TRBJ2-5): ETGVTQSPTHLIKTRGQQVTLRCSSQSGHNTVSWYQQALGQGPQFIFQYYREEENGRGNFPPRFSGLQFPNYSSELNVNALELDDSALYLCASSLGGAGGQLGETQYFGPGTRLLVL.

There are many counts of this clonotype. This chain connects TRBV20-1 to TRBJ1-5, with 9 nucleotides matching TRBD1. Germline loops: CDR1 DFQATT, CDR2 SNEGSKA (reference sequence). The V gene end was trimmed by 0 bases and the J gene end by 2 bases; junction bases not matched to a gene: 2. The CDR3 has 15 residues. DNA of the CDR3: TGCAGTGCTAGAGAGGGACAGGGCGGCAATCAGCCCCAGCATTTT. Its translation is CSAREGQGGNQPQHF.

This clonotype came up many times. This sequence joins TRBV4-2 and TRBJ2-3, with TRBD2 matching over 11 bases. V dropped 5 bases and J dropped 6; count of bases not matched to a gene: 7. The CDR3 length is 15 residues. CDR1 is LGHNA, CDR2 YNFKEQ, per germline. The CDR3, as DNA: TGTGCCAGCAGCTGGACTAGCGGGCAGGCTGATACGCAGTATTTT. This codes for CASSWTSGQADTQYF.

CDR3 sequence reads: CASSLAGATNTEAFF. The DNA for the CDR3 is TGTGCCAGCAGCTTGGCAGGGGCCACGAACACTGAAGCTTTCTTT. The chain uses TRBV5-5 and TRBJ1-1, with D possibly matching TRBD1 (6 bases). V was clipped by 0 bases and J by 1 base, with 10 bases between them. The CDR3 loop spans 15 amino acids. Germline V gene data show CDR1 as SGHKS and CDR2 as YYEKEE (reference sequence).

This clonotype was detected many times. This sequence joins TRBV7-9 and TRBJ2-3; TRBD2 might be the D (5 bases). Trimming took 4 bases from V and 0 from J, leaving 17 bases between them. Looked up from germline, CDR1 is SEHNR and CDR2 is FQNEAQ (reference sequence). The CDR3 has 17 amino acids. The CDR3 nucleotides are TGTGCCAGCAGCTCCTTTAGAGCAAGCGGCAGCACAGATACGCAGTATTTT. Its protein product is CASSSFRASGSTDTQYF.

This clonotype has at least ten counts. V is TRBV7-2 and J is TRBJ2-3, with 10 positions matching TRBD2. The V gene end was trimmed by 6 bases and the J gene end by 2 bases; junction bases not matched to a gene: 5. This CDR3 is 15 amino acids long. Germline V gene data show CDR1 as SGHTA and CDR2 as FQGNSA. The CDR3 region is CASRTTSGATDTQYF. The CDR3 bases are TGTGCCAGCAGGACAACTAGCGGGGCCACAGATACGCAGTATTTT.

In this sample, this clonotype turned up many times. CDR3 nucleotide sequence: TGTGCCAGCAGCACAGGGGAGCGGGAGACCCAGTACTTC. This sequence encodes CASSTGERETQYF. The rearrangement uses TRBV11-2 and TRBJ2-5, with 7 bases matching TRBD1. The CDR3 is made up of 13 amino acids. Trimming at V came to 5 bases and at J to 5 bases, leaving 5 bases not matched to a gene. Germline CDR1 reads SGHAT; CDR2 reads FQNNGV.

As to this clonotype: A much larger clonotype is one base distant, so this may be a read error. The conserved phenylalanine or tryptophan is not found at the CDR3 terminus, so this likely reflects a read error. The chain is built from TRBV7-9 and TRBJ2-2, with D maybe TRBD1 (6 bases). The CDR3 extends over 18 amino acids. CDR1 is SEHNR, CDR2 FQNEAQ, per germline (reference sequence). V lost 7 bases and J lost 0, with 21 bases in between. The CDR3 loop is CASNTAGDKRTNTGELFL. The DNA of the CDR3 is TGTGCCAGCAACACCGCCGGGGACAAGAGGACGAACACCGGGGAGCTGTTTCTT.